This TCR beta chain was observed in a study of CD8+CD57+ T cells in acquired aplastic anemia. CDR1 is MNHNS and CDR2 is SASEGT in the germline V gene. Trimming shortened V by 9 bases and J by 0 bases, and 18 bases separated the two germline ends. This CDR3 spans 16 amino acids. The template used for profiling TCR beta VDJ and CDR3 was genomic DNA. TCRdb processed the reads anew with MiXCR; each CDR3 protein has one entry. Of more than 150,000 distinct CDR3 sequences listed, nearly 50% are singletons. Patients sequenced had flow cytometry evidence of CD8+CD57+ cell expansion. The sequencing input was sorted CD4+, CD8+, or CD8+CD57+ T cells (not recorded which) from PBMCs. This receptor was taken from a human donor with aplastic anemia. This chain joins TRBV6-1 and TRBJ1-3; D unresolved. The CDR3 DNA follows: TGTGCCAGGGCTCCAACTCGGGCCCTCTCTGGAAACACCATATATTTT. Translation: CARAPTRALSGNTIYF.